Listed below are T cell receptor beta chains from one sample, sequenced in a study of PD-L1 blockade in urothelial cancer. Some clones are missing from TCRdb's copy, which holds only in-frame ones; the method was immunoSEQ multiplex PCR. The sample contains about 50,000 clones, approximately 85% of which appear only once. This specimen consisted of PBMCs, obtained around atezolizumab (anti-PD-L1) treatment. The receptors derive from a man aged 50 to 60 with urothelial cancer. The CDR3 runs from the conserved cysteine through the conserved F or W. The D gene is left open where the match is weak.

>TRBV9|.|TRBJ1-3
CASSVRPGNTIYF
TGTGCCAGCAGCGTACGTCCTGGAAACACCATATATTTT
>TRBV11-2|TRBD2|TRBJ2-1
CASSLGLAGYNEQFF
TGTGCCAGCAGCCTTGGACTAGCGGGGTACAATGAGCAGTTCTTC
>TRBV30|TRBD1|TRBJ1-4
CAWSFLSGTGGRVGNEKLFF
TGTGCCTGGAGTTTCCTCTCTGGGACAGGGGGCAGGGTCGGTAATGAAAAACTGTTTTTT
>TRBV11-2|.|TRBJ1-1
CASSLGGGGGTEAFF
TGTGCCAGCAGCCTCGGCGGGGGGGGTGGCACTGAAGCTTTCTTT
>TRBV10-3|.|TRBJ1-1
CAIKMQGMNTEAFF
TGTGCCATCAAGATGCAGGGGATGAACACTGAAGCTTTCTTT
>TRBV4-1|TRBD1|TRBJ1-5
CASSQWGTGSNQPQHF
TGCGCCAGCAGCCAATGGGGGACAGGGAGCAATCAGCCCCAGCATTTT
>TRBV10-2|.|TRBJ2-5
CASRSPRLLETQYF
TGCGCCAGCAGAAGTCCTAGATTATTAGAGACCCAGTACTTC
>TRBV30|.|TRBJ2-5
CAWSQAETQYF
TGTGCCTGGAGTCAGGCTGAGACCCAGTACTTC
>TRBV6-1|TRBD1|TRBJ2-2
CASKTRGQNTGELFF
TGTGCCAGCAAGACCAGGGGGCAGAACACCGGGGAGCTGTTTTTT
>TRBV6-5|.|TRBJ2-5
CASSYSPGIGETQYF
TGTGCCAGCAGTTACTCGCCGGGAATCGGGGAGACCCAGTACTTC
>TRBV4-3|TRBD2|TRBJ2-1
CASSHARTSGPSYNEQFF
TGCGCCAGCAGCCATGCCAGGACTAGCGGGCCCTCCTACAATGAGCAGTTCTTC
>TRBV6-6|TRBD1|TRBJ2-1
CASSFTGQGSYNEQFF
TGTGCCAGCAGCTTTACGGGACAGGGGTCCTACAATGAGCAGTTCTTC
>TRBV4-1|.|TRBJ1-6
CASSQAEGRDSPLHF
TGCGCCAGCAGCCAGGCGGAGGGCAGAGATTCACCCCTCCACTTT
>TRBV7-4|.|TRBJ1-5
CASSCRTARNQPQHF
TGTGCCAGCAGCTGTAGGACAGCTAGAAATCAGCCCCAGCATTTT
>TRBV21-1|.|TRBJ2-7
CASRGSGQGASREQYF
TGTGCCAGCAGGGGATCCGGACAGGGGGCGTCTCGCGAGCAGTACTTC
>TRBV7-2|TRBD2|TRBJ2-3
CASSSGTSGGPIITDTQYF
TGTGCCAGCAGCAGCGGGACTAGCGGGGGACCTATAATCACAGATACGCAGTATTTT
>TRBV7-2|.|TRBJ1-1
CASSLFEEAFF
TGTGCCAGCAGCTTATTCGAGGAGGCTTTCTTT
>TRBV5-1|.|TRBJ1-1
CASSRSPDRLGAFF
TGCGCCAGCAGCCGGAGCCCCGACAGGCTTGGAGCTTTCTTT